Below are 23 T cell receptor beta chains sequenced from a single sample in a study of blood T cells in healthy people across ages (dated by TCRdb to between 2014 and 2017). Library construction relied on 5' RACE. A second PCR of about 7 to 12 cycles was run with a J-beta primer mix and a sample-barcoded 5' primer. The public reads were reanalyzed by TCRdb: fastp trimming at Q25, MiXCR alignment, in-frame beta chains only. Rows with a matching CDR3 protein are joined into one entry that keeps the most common DNA and genes. Recorded for this sample are some 1.8 million distinct CDR3 sequences; about 39% of them occurred a single time. The ten largest clones represent about 21% of the sample. Sequenced input: blood. These TCRs come from a human donor in good health.

The chain employs TRBV10-3 and TRBJ2-5, with D perhaps TRBD2 (5 bases). Germline lookup yields CDR1 ENHRY and CDR2 SYGVKD. The CDR3 loop spans 11 amino acids. The germline V and J ends were trimmed by 6 bases and 5 bases, with 7 bases remaining between them. CDR3 amino acids: CAIRLAETQYF. The CDR3 DNA follows: TGTGCCATCAGGTTAGCGGAGACCCAGTACTTC.

This clonotype was observed a single time. The chain carries TRBV7-2 and TRBJ2-1, with D possibly TRBD2 on 6 matching bases. Germline assignment: CDR1 SGHTA and CDR2 FQGNSA. The CDR3 consists of 12 residues. Trimming pared 5 bases from V and 15 bases from J, leaving 17 bases between. The CDR3 nucleotides are TGTGCCAGCAGCCTTCGGTGGGACTTCTCGTTCTTC. Translated, it gives CASSLRWDFSFF.

The chain couples TRBV10-3 to TRBJ1-1; D gene ambiguous. Germline V gene sequence: CDR1 ENHRY, CDR2 SYGVKD. This CDR3 contains 13 residues. The V end lost 7 bases, the J end lost 3 bases, and 12 bases lay between the germline ends. The CDR3 protein is CAIKWSEDTEAFF. The DNA for the CDR3 is TGTGCCATCAAGTGGTCAGAGGACACTGAAGCTTTCTTT.

The chain combines TRBV6-6 with TRBJ1-5; 7 bases map to TRBD1. With V trimmed by 6 bases and J by 7 bases, 12 bases remained unmatched. This CDR3 is 15 amino acids long. Germline CDR1 reads MNHNY; CDR2 reads SVGAGI (reference sequence). The CDR3 reads CASSTTQGSRQPQHF. The CDR3 DNA follows: TGTGCCAGCAGCACCACACAGGGGAGTAGACAGCCCCAGCATTTT.

The chain uses TRBV12-3 or TRBV12-4 and TRBJ2-5, with 7 bases matching TRBD1. With V trimmed by 7 bases and J by 1 base, 6 bases remained unmatched. The CDR3 is 14 residues long. The chain's CDR3 is CASTKTGRQETQYF. The CDR3 DNA follows: TGTGCCAGCACCAAGACAGGGCGCCAAGAGACCCAGTACTTC.

The chain employs TRBV12-5 and TRBJ1-2; 7 bases match TRBD1. Trimming cost V 0 bases and J 10 bases; bases outside gene matches: 17. The CDR3 is 17 residues long. Looked up from germline, CDR1 is LGHNT and CDR2 is FRNRAP. CDR3 sequence reads: CASGLVLSRTGSLDYTF. As DNA, the CDR3 is TGTGCTAGTGGTTTGGTACTCTCCCGGACAGGCTCCCTCGACTACACCTTC. Using reference TRBV12-5 and TRBJ1-2 for the parts outside the CDR3, the full variable domain is DARVTQTPRHKVTEMGQEVTMRCQPILGHNTVFWYRQTMMQGLELLAYFRNRAPLDDSGMPKDRFSAEMPDATLATLKIQPSEPRDSAVYFCASGLVLSRTGSLDYTFGSGTRLTVV.

This chain connects TRBV7-2 to TRBJ2-5; D remains unclear. The CDR3 loop spans 14 amino acids. Germline V gene data show CDR1 as SGHTA and CDR2 as FQGNSA. V gave up 4 bases and J gave up 6 bases, with 15 bases separating them. As DNA, the CDR3 is TGTGCCAGCAGCTCCATGGACCGGGTGCAGACCCAGTACTTC. Translating gives CASSSMDRVQTQYF.

Of note for this clonotype: This may stem from a read error, because a much larger clone lies one nucleotide away. This rearrangement joins TRBV7-6 to TRBJ2-6, with 7 nucleotides matching TRBD1. Germline V gene data show CDR1 as SGHVS and CDR2 as FNYEAQ. The CDR3 is 16 residues long. CDR3 coding DNA: TGTGCCATCAGCCCACTGACAGGGCACGGGGCCAACGTCCTGACTTTC. Translation gives CAISPLTGHGANVLTF. Supplemented by reference TRBV7-6 and TRBJ2-6, the full variable domain reads GAGVSQSPRYKVTKRGQDVALRCDPISGHVSLYWYRQALGQGPEFLTYFNYEAQQDKSGLPNDRFSAERPEGSISTLTIQRTEQRDSAMYRCAISPLTGHGANVLTFGAGSRLTVL.

The gene calls are TRBV27 and TRBJ2-7; D is possibly TRBD2 (6 bases). Between the trimmed V and J ends, which lost 0 bases and 5 bases, there was a span of 14 bases. Per germline, CDR1 MNHEY and CDR2 SMNVEV (reference sequence). The CDR3 is 15 amino acids. The CDR3 coding sequence is TGTGCCAGCAGTTTATCTGGGGGGATGGGCAACGAGCAGTACTTC. Its protein is CASSLSGGMGNEQYF.

This chain links TRBV20-1 with TRBJ1-2; D might be TRBD1 (6 bases). The CDR3 has 13 amino acids. The V gene's germline CDR1 is DFQATT and CDR2 SNEGSKA (reference sequence). V lost 4 bases to trimming and J lost 4 bases, with 13 bases between them. The CDR3 DNA reads as TGCAGTGCTAAGGGGGAGTTTGGCTATGGCTACACCTTC. This gives the protein CSAKGEFGYGYTF.

The chain uses TRBV29-1 and TRBJ2-3, with TRBD2 matching over 7 bases. The V gene's germline CDR1 is SQVTM and CDR2 ANQGSEA. The CDR3 consists of 12 residues. V lost 4 bases, J lost 4 bases, and 2 bases stayed unmatched. This CDR3 reads CSVVTSADTQYF. The CDR3, as DNA: TGCAGCGTTGTCACTAGCGCAGATACGCAGTATTTT.

This chain connects TRBV7-8 to TRBJ2-5, with TRBD2 as a possible D gene (5 bases). Trimming left V 7 bases short and J 1 base short, with 16 bases between. CDR3 length equals 15 residues. CDR1 and CDR2 (germline): SGHVS, FQNEAQ. The CDR3 DNA reads TGTGCCAGCACCCGACCAGCGGCGTTCCAAGAGACCCAGTACTTC. Its protein product is CASTRPAAFQETQYF.

On this clonotype itself: The junction departs from germline at one end; a sequencing error may be responsible. The J gene is TRBJ2-4, the V gene TRBV6-5; D uncertain. CDR1 and CDR2 from the germline V gene are MNHEY and SVGAGI. The CDR3 extends over 13 amino acids. CDR3 amino acids: CAGSPSVCDIQYF. CDR3 nucleotide sequence: TGTGCCGGCAGTCCCAGCGTATGTGACATTCAGTACTTC.

The chain uses TRBV12-3 or TRBV12-4 and TRBJ2-7; TRBD2 is a possible D gene (5 bases). This CDR3 spans 12 amino acids. The germline V and J ends were trimmed by 7 bases and 4 bases, with 11 bases remaining between them. The DNA of the CDR3 is TGTGCCAGCACCATAACGGGATACGAGCAGTACTTC. Encoded protein: CASTITGYEQYF.

The chain carries TRBV7-9 and TRBJ2-3; no clear D gene. The V gene lost 1 base and the J gene lost 0 bases, with 8 bases spanning the gap. The CDR3 extends over 15 amino acids. Germline-derived CDR1 and CDR2 are SEHNR and FQNEAQ (reference sequence). The CDR3 DNA is TGTGCCAGCAGCTTAGTAGAGCCGAGCACAGATACGCAGTATTTT. It encodes CASSLVEPSTDTQYF.

The genes are TRBV25-1 and TRBJ1-2, with TRBD1 as a possible D gene (6 bases). The length of the CDR3 is 15 residues. CDR1 is MGHDK and CDR2 is SYGVNS in the germline V gene. Trimming pared 1 base from V and 8 bases from J, leaving 17 bases between. CDR3 coding DNA: TGTGCCAGCAGTGAATTCGGATTGGGGGCGAGGGGCTACACCTTC. It translates to CASSEFGLGARGYTF.

The V call is TRBV4-1, the J call TRBJ1-5; D not resolved. This CDR3 contains 14 residues. Trimming stripped 2 bases from V and 1 base from J, with 6 bases between. CDR1 and CDR2 from the germline V gene are MGHRA and YSYEKL. The CDR3, as DNA: TGCGCCAGCAGCCAATCTATCAGCAATCAGCCCCAGCATTTT. It is translated as CASSQSISNQPQHF.

This chain uses TRBV2 with TRBJ2-7; 7 positions agree with TRBD1. CDR1 and CDR2 from the germline V gene are SNHLY and FYNNEI. The CDR3 sequence is 14 residues long. V shed 7 bases and J 2 bases; nucleotides not matched to a gene: 8. The CDR3 nucleotides read TGTGCCAGCACACGACAGGGATCCCCCTACGAGCAGTACTTC. Translated, it gives CASTRQGSPYEQYF.

There are a few counts of this clonotype. The chain uses TRBV5-1 and TRBJ2-7; 8 bases line up with TRBD2. The CDR3 has 14 residues. V shed 1 base, J shed 5 bases, and the junction held 5 bases outside the gene matches. Per the germline V gene, CDR1 is SGHRS and CDR2 is YFSETQ. The CDR3 is CASSLTSTSDEQYF. The CDR3, as DNA: TGCGCCAGCAGCTTGACCTCGACTAGCGACGAGCAGTACTTC.

The J gene is TRBJ2-1, the V gene TRBV4-1, with 7 bases identical to TRBD1. CDR1 is MGHRA and CDR2 is YSYEKL in the germline V gene. Trimming at V came to 4 bases and at J to 6 bases, leaving 6 bases not matched to a gene. CDR3 size: 14 residues. CDR3 in amino acids: CASSLLGTVNEQFF. The CDR3 DNA is TGCGCCAGCAGCCTACTAGGGACAGTCAATGAGCAGTTCTTC.

This clonotype was found a few times. This chain connects TRBV25-1 to TRBJ1-6, with D possibly TRBD1 on 5 matching bases. The CDR3 loop spans 12 amino acids. V was trimmed by 8 bases and J by 10 bases, leaving 12 bases between them. Germline values: CDR1 MGHDK, CDR2 SYGVNS. CDR3 amino acids: CASQGRESPLHF. CDR3 nucleotides: TGTGCCAGCCAGGGAAGGGAATCACCCCTCCACTTT.

This chain uses TRBV5-1 with TRBJ2-7, with D perhaps matching TRBD2 (5 bases). Germline lookup yields CDR1 SGHRS and CDR2 YFSETQ. Trimming pared 4 bases from V and 4 bases from J, leaving 18 bases between. The CDR3 runs to 15 residues. The CDR3 here is CASSPPSGSQYEQYF. The CDR3 DNA reads as TGCGCCAGCAGCCCCCCGTCTGGGAGTCAATACGAGCAGTACTTC.

This chain joins TRBV7-8 and TRBJ1-4; possibly TRBD1 for D (6 bases). Germline V gene sequence: CDR1 SGHVS, CDR2 FQNEAQ. This CDR3 comprises 16 residues. V lost 5 bases and J 3 bases, leaving 16 bases between the germline ends. The CDR3 DNA is TGTGCCAGCAGCGTCACAGGGACGTTATCTAATGAAAAACTGTTTTTT. Its translation is CASSVTGTLSNEKLFF. Combining the CDR3 with reference TRBV7-8 and TRBJ1-4 gives the whole variable domain GAGVSQSPRYKVAKRGQDVALRCDPISGHVSLFWYQQALGQGPEFLTYFQNEAQLDKSGLPSDRFFAERPEGSVSTLKIQRTQQEDSAVYLCASSVTGTLSNEKLFFGSGTQLSVL.